Sequencing of this TCR beta chain was carried out in a study of T cell repertoires in cytomegalovirus infection. TCRdb reprocessed the reads with MiXCR, giving one entry per CDR3 protein. The profile shows roughly 920,000 distinct CDR3 sequences, more than 25% of them singletons. This clonotype was detected ten times or more. No antigen is known for it. With 8 bases clipped from V and 4 bases from J, the junction kept 6 bases outside the gene matches. This CDR3 has 13 residues. The source was cultured CD8+ T cells from PBMCs, collected from culture after CMV antigen stimulation. This TCR was sampled from a human donor in good health (CMV status not recorded). Some clones in this sample may be carry-over from other donors' samples. The rearrangement joins TRBV12-3 or TRBV12-4 to TRBJ2-5; 8 nucleotides match TRBD2. The CDR3 sequence is CASHSGDGETQYF. CDR3 nucleotide sequence: TGTGCCAGCCATAGCGGGGATGGAGAGACCCAGTACTTC.